These 23 T cell receptor beta chains share one sample of origin, sequenced in a study of OX40 agonist ivuxolimab in advanced cancers. The table came from immunoSEQ multiplex PCR; TCRdb's copy has only in-frame clones and leaves some out. Of tens of thousands of clones listed, roughly nine tenths were seen once; the top ten hold approximately 0.35%. The input for sequencing was CD4+ or CD8+ T cells sorted from blood, taken in a trial of the OX40 agonist ivuxolimab. The receptors derive from an adult with an advanced solid tumor such as melanoma, head and neck, liver or kidney cancer.

The rearrangement joins TRBV28 to TRBJ1-5, with D possibly being TRBD1 (5 bases). V lost 7 bases to trimming and J lost 5 bases, with 18 bases between them. CDR1 is MDHEN and CDR2 is SYDVKM in the germline V gene. The CDR3 totals 15 residues. CDR3 coding DNA: TGTGCCAGCATGGTGGGGTATGGGGGTGATCAGCCCCAGCATTTT. As protein: CASMVGYGGDQPQHF. The full variable domain, with the rest looked up from reference TRBV28 and TRBJ1-5, is DVKVTQSSRYLVKRTGEKVFLECVQDMDHENMFWYRQDPGLGLRLIYFSYDVKMKEKGDIPEGYSVSREKKERFSLILESASTNQTSMYLCASMVGYGGDQPQHFGDGTRLSIL.

Remarks on this clone: This same CDR3 is encoded by further DNA sequences in the sample. This chain uses TRBV6-5 with TRBJ1-1; TRBD1 is a possible D gene (5 bases). Trimming left V 0 bases short and J 0 bases short, with 8 bases between. The CDR3 is made up of 15 amino acids. Looked up from germline, CDR1 is MNHEY and CDR2 is SVGAGI. CDR3 bases: TGTGCCAGCAGTTACTCTATGGACATGAACACTGAAGCTTTCTTT. Translation gives CASSYSMDMNTEAFF.

The chain recombines TRBV7-3 with TRBJ2-2, with D perhaps TRBD1 (5 bases). CDR1 is SGHTA, CDR2 FQGTGA, per germline. The CDR3 is 13 amino acids. V lost 6 bases and J lost 7, with 12 bases in between. CDR3 sequence (DNA): TGTGCCAGCAGTCACGGGCAGGGCGGGGAGCTGTTTTTT. Its translation is CASSHGQGGELFF.

In regard to this clone: Other DNA sequences within the sample encode an identical CDR3. The rearrangement joins TRBV11-2 to TRBJ2-7; D is uncertain. V lost 2 bases, J lost 2 bases, and 1 base lay in between. CDR3 length: 11 amino acids. Germline V lookup: CDR1 SGHAT, CDR2 FQNNGV. CDR3 region: CASSLTYEQYF. For the CDR3, the DNA is TGTGCCAGCAGCTTAACCTACGAGCAGTACTTC.

This chain links TRBV19 with TRBJ2-6; no firm D call. The CDR3 loop spans 15 amino acids. Germline assignment: CDR1 LNHDA and CDR2 SQIVND (reference sequence). With 10 bases removed from V and 0 bases from J, the gap between germline ends came to 13 bases. The CDR3 region has the DNA TGTGCCACTCAGACCCAGACCTCTGGGGCCAACGTCCTGACTTTC. It specifies CATQTQTSGANVLTF.

The rearrangement links TRBV6-5 to TRBJ1-3; D remains unclear. Germline V gene lookup returns CDR1 MNHEY and CDR2 SVGAGI. V was clipped by 0 bases and J by 3 bases, with 9 bases between them. The CDR3 runs 15 residues. CDR3 nucleotide sequence: TGTGCCAGCAGTTACTCGAGACTTTTTGGAAACACCATATATTTT. Translating gives CASSYSRLFGNTIYF.

This chain links TRBV10-3 with TRBJ2-5; no clear D gene. Germline CDR1 reads ENHRY; CDR2 reads SYGVKD. CDR3 length: 12 amino acids. Between the trimmed V and J ends, which lost 4 bases and 3 bases, there was a span of 6 bases. The CDR3 loop is CAISGQEETQYF. The DNA for the CDR3 is TGTGCCATCAGTGGACAAGAAGAGACCCAGTACTTC.

This clone was found once. The chain links TRBV11-3 to TRBJ1-3, with D hard to call. This CDR3 is built from 15 residues. Trimming removed 0 bases from V and 1 base from J, with 7 bases in between. Germline V gene lookup returns CDR1 SGHNT and CDR2 YENEEA. The CDR3 loop reads CASSLDGRSGNTIYF. The CDR3 region has the DNA TGTGCCAGCAGCTTAGATGGGCGATCTGGAAACACCATATATTTT.

The chain links TRBV6-1 to TRBJ1-1, with unresolved D. V shed 4 bases and J shed 1 base, with 7 bases lying between them. This CDR3 is built from 13 residues. Looked up from germline, CDR1 is MNHNS and CDR2 is SASEGT. CDR3: CASSVRQNTEAFF. For the CDR3, the DNA is TGTGCCAGCAGTGTTCGGCAGAACACTGAAGCTTTCTTT.

V and J are TRBV11-2 and TRBJ2-3, with TRBD2 matching over 10 bases. This CDR3 spans 16 amino acids. Germline V gene data show CDR1 as SGHAT and CDR2 as FQNNGV. V gave up 5 bases and J gave up 4 bases; unmatched junction bases: 9. DNA of the CDR3: TGTGCCAGCAGCACCTTACTAGCGGGGACAGCAGATACGCAGTATTTT. This codes for CASSTLLAGTADTQYF. Together with reference TRBV11-2 and TRBJ2-3, the CDR3 gives the full variable domain: EAGVAQSPRYKIIEKRQSVAFWCNPISGHATLYWYQQILGQGPKLLIQFQNNGVVDDSQLPKDRFSAERLKGVDSTLKIQPAKLEDSAVYLCASSTLLAGTADTQYFGPGTRLTVL.

The chain carries TRBV21-1 and TRBJ1-1. TRBV21-1 is deemed a pseudogene. The CDR3 covers 14 residues. The CDR3 reads CASSKSRWKTEAFF. CDR3 nucleotide sequence: TGTGCCAGCAGCAAATCGCGGTGGAAAACTGAAGCTTTCTTT.

V usage is TRBV5-4 and J usage is TRBJ2-7, with D perhaps TRBD1 (5 bases). The CDR3 totals 13 residues. V shed 7 bases and J shed 4 bases, with 15 bases lying between them. Germline V CDR1 and CDR2: SGHNT, YYREEE (reference sequence). In DNA form, the CDR3 reads TGTGCCAGCTCCTCCCAGGGAAGGTACGAGCAGTACTTC. This encodes CASSSQGRYEQYF.

The genes are TRBV6-1 and TRBJ2-7; TRBD1 matches 10 bases. The germline gives CDR1 MNHNS, CDR2 SASEGT. The V gene end was trimmed by 6 bases and the J gene end by 3 bases; junction bases not matched to a gene: 2. The CDR3 sequence is 13 residues long. The CDR3 here is CASSRDRGYEQYF. CDR3 in DNA: TGTGCCAGCAGCCGGGACAGGGGCTACGAGCAGTACTTC.

The CDR3 bases are TGTGCCAGCAGCTTGGTGCTCAGGGGGCCCACTGAAGCTTTCTTT. Its protein is CASSLVLRGPTEAFF. The J gene is TRBJ1-1, the V gene TRBV5-4; 8 positions agree with TRBD1. This CDR3 spans 15 amino acids. Germline loops: CDR1 SGHNT, CDR2 YYREEE (reference sequence). J was trimmed by 4 bases and V by 0 bases; bases with no gene match: 5. Complete variable domain (other parts from reference TRBV5-4 and TRBJ1-1): ETGVTQSPTHLIKTRGQQVTLRCSSQSGHNTVSWYQQALGQGPQFIFQYYREEENGRGNFPPRFSGLQFPNYSSELNVNALELDDSALYLCASSLVLRGPTEAFFGQGTRLTVV.

This clone showed up just once. The rearrangement joins TRBV28 to TRBJ2-2, with unresolved D. CDR1 and CDR2 (germline): MDHEN, SYDVKM. V gave up 5 bases and J gave up 5 bases, with 9 bases separating them. The CDR3 consists of 13 residues. The CDR3 reads CASSTLRTGELFF. As DNA, the CDR3 is TGTGCCAGCAGTACCTTAAGAACCGGGGAGCTGTTTTTT.

A remark on this clone: One end of the junction varies from germline; a read error may be responsible. The V call is TRBV6-6, the J call TRBJ2-2; either TRBD1 or TRBD2 may fit D (6 bases each). This CDR3 has 16 residues. Per germline, CDR1 MNHNY and CDR2 SVGAGI (reference sequence). CDR3 region: CASSHSPGAPTGELFF. CDR3 nucleotides: TGTGCCAGCAGTCACTCTCCGGGGGCCCCCACCGGGGAGCTGTTTTTT.

The chain uses TRBV5-6 and TRBJ1-5; weak D call: TRBD1 (5 bases). This CDR3 region has 17 residues. The V end lost 0 bases, the J end lost 4 bases, and 17 bases lay between the germline ends. The germline CDR1 and CDR2 sequences are SGHDT and YYEEEE. CDR3: CASSLAGGGASNQPQHF. CDR3 DNA sequence: TGTGCCAGCAGCTTGGCGGGGGGGGGAGCCAGTAATCAGCCCCAGCATTTT.

This chain connects TRBV30 to TRBJ1-2; the D gene is possibly TRBD1 (6 bases). Germline V CDR1 and CDR2: GTSNPN, SVGIG (reference sequence). V was pared by 7 bases and J by 6 bases, with 24 bases between. The CDR3 totals 15 residues. The CDR3 bases are TGTGCCTCCCCACTCGGAGCCGGGACAAAGAATGGCTACACCTTC. Translation gives CASPLGAGTKNGYTF. The full variable domain, with the rest looked up from reference TRBV30 and TRBJ1-2, is SQTIHQWPATLVQPVGSPLSLECTVEGTSNPNLYWYRQAAGRGLQLLFYSVGIGQISSEVPQNLSASRPQDRQFILSSKKLLLSDSGFYLCASPLGAGTKNGYTFGSGTRLTVV.

The CDR3: CASSAQGQGPPREQYF. The DNA for the CDR3 is TGTGCCAGCAGCGCTCAGGGACAGGGACCACCGCGTGAGCAGTACTTC. The chain couples TRBV9 to TRBJ2-7, with TRBD1 matching 9 bases. CDR1 and CDR2 from the germline V gene are SGDLS and YYNGEE. The CDR3 is made up of 16 amino acids. Losses at the gene ends were 3 bases for V and 7 bases for J; bases not matched to a gene: 14.

This clone was counted a single time. The V gene is TRBV6-6, the J gene TRBJ1-2, with 10 bases matching TRBD1. CDR3 size: 14 residues. After removal of 6 bases from V and 8 bases from J, the junction contained 9 bases not matched to a gene. The germline V gene encodes CDR1 MNHNY and CDR2 SVGAGI (reference sequence). The DNA of the CDR3 is TGTGCCAGCAGACGACAGGGGGCGGAGTACGGCTACACCTTC. This sequence encodes CASRRQGAEYGYTF.

This chain connects TRBV5-1 to TRBJ1-4; D is perhaps TRBD1 (5 bases). Germline values: CDR1 SGHRS, CDR2 YFSETQ. The CDR3 extends over 15 amino acids. With 2 bases removed from V and 6 bases from J, the gap between germline ends came to 14 bases. The CDR3 here is CASSFSGGRDEKLFF. Written as DNA, the CDR3 is TGCGCCAGCAGCTTTAGTGGGGGAAGAGATGAAAAACTGTTTTTT.

This sequence joins TRBV18 and TRBJ2-5, with D tentatively TRBD1 (6 bases). Trimming pared 3 bases from V and 5 bases from J, leaving 25 bases between. CDR1 is KGHSH and CDR2 is LQKENI in the germline V gene. The CDR3 contains 18 residues. As DNA, the CDR3 is TGTGCCAGCTCACCCCTATACAGGCAGGGGCCGGTAGCGGAGACCCAGTACTTC. It yields the protein CASSPLYRQGPVAETQYF.

This clone occurred once. The V and J genes are TRBV19 and TRBJ2-7; the match to TRBD1 covers 10 bases. The CDR3 runs 15 residues. V dropped 1 base and J dropped 7; count of bases not matched to a gene: 7. The germline V gene encodes CDR1 LNHDA and CDR2 SQIVND (reference sequence). The CDR3 loop is CASSIAGTGVEEQYF. CDR3 coding DNA: TGTGCCAGTAGTATAGCCGGGACAGGGGTAGAAGAGCAGTACTTC.